The 26 T cell receptor beta chains below all came from one sample that was sequenced in a study of shared clonotypes between healthy human individuals. Sequenced by immunoSEQ multiplex PCR; TCRdb stores in-frame clones only, minus some. Of nearly 1,000,000 clones in the sample, 70% to 85% were seen once. The sequenced material came from memory CD4+ T cells sorted from blood. Indicated subset: CD45RA-negative fraction. Every receptor here comes from a man younger than 35 in good health.

The V and J genes are TRBV6-6 and TRBJ1-1; D possibly corresponds to TRBD1 (5 bases). Germline CDR1 MNHNY, CDR2 SVGAGI (reference sequence). The CDR3 has 15 amino acids. The ends were cut back, 6 bases at V and 7 bases at J, with 21 bases in the middle. CDR3 DNA sequence: TGTGCCAGCAGGGGGACCGACCGGGGGTTTTTTGAAGCTTTCTTT. Amino acids: CASRGTDRGFFEAFF.

The gene calls are TRBV9 and TRBJ2-2, with 8 bases fitting TRBD2. V dropped 3 bases and J dropped 4; count of bases not matched to a gene: 11. The CDR3 is 17 amino acids. CDR1 is SGDLS, CDR2 YYNGEE, per germline. CDR3 amino acids: CASSGAGRGAPTGELFF. As DNA, the CDR3 is TGTGCCAGCAGCGGGGCCGGGAGGGGGGCCCCCACCGGGGAGCTGTTTTTT.

This sequence joins TRBV18 and TRBJ1-4, with TRBD1 identical over 9 bases. This CDR3 has 18 amino acids. V lost 2 bases, J lost 3 bases, and 10 bases stayed unmatched. Germline V gene data show CDR1 as KGHSH and CDR2 as LQKENI. As DNA, the CDR3 is TGTGCCAGCTCACCAAGTAAGAACAGGGGGCCGGCTAATGAAAAACTGTTTTTT. It is translated as CASSPSKNRGPANEKLFF.

CDR3 sequence (DNA): TGTGCCAGCAGTGCCACTAGCGGGAGGGCCATGGAGCAGTTCTTC. Residues: CASSATSGRAMEQFF. The chain couples TRBV28 to TRBJ2-1; 13 nucleotides align to TRBD2. This CDR3 region has 15 residues. Germline loops: CDR1 MDHEN, CDR2 SYDVKM. V was clipped by 5 bases and J by 10 bases; unmatched bases: 8. The full variable domain, in which reference TRBV28 and TRBJ2-1 provide the parts outside the CDR3, is DVKVTQSSRYLVKRTGEKVFLECVQDMDHENMFWYRQDPGLGLRLIYFSYDVKMKEKGDIPEGYSVSREKKERFSLILESASTNQTSMYLCASSATSGRAMEQFFGPGTRLTVL.

V usage is TRBV28 and J usage is TRBJ1-2; D remains unclear. The CDR3 totals 12 residues. CDR1 is MDHEN and CDR2 is SYDVKM in the germline V gene. The V end was cut by 4 bases, the J end by 5 bases, with 8 bases between. This CDR3 is CASSWTAYGYTF. The CDR3 nucleotides read TGTGCCAGCAGTTGGACGGCTTATGGCTACACCTTC.

This chain links TRBV5-6 with TRBJ1-2, with TRBD1 as a possible D gene (5 bases). V lost 2 bases, J lost 6 bases, and 14 bases lay in between. Germline V gene lookup returns CDR1 SGHDT and CDR2 YYEEEE. This CDR3 region has 14 residues. The CDR3, as DNA: TGTGCCAGCAGCTTCGTGGGGCAGGGCCATGGCTACACCTTC. Translated: CASSFVGQGHGYTF.

Note on this clone: The sample holds other DNA sequences that translate to the same CDR3. The chain uses TRBV5-1 and TRBJ2-7, with 14 nucleotides matching TRBD2. The trim removed 4 bases at V and 4 bases at J, leaving 4 bases unmatched. In germline, CDR1 is SGHRS, CDR2 YFSETQ. CDR3 length: 15 amino acids. CDR3 nucleotides: TGCGCCAGCAGCCCGACTAGCGGGAGGGCATACGAGCAGTACTTC. Its translation is CASSPTSGRAYEQYF.

The rearrangement uses TRBV2 and TRBJ1-5; D is undetermined. V lost 7 bases and J 6 bases, leaving 13 bases between the germline ends. CDR1 and CDR2 (germline): SNHLY, FYNNEI. The CDR3 is made up of 13 amino acids. As DNA, the CDR3 is TGTGCCAGCATGAGGGAGCCCAGTCAGCCCCAGCATTTT. Amino acid sequence: CASMREPSQPQHF.

This chain joins TRBV7-9 and TRBJ2-1; 7 bases map to TRBD1. The V gene's germline CDR1 is SEHNR and CDR2 FQNEAQ (reference sequence). J lost 10 bases, V lost 3 bases, and 9 bases had no gene match. This CDR3 spans 14 amino acids. The CDR3 sequence is CASSFSLDRAEQFF. The CDR3 nucleotides read TGTGCCAGCAGCTTTAGCCTCGACAGGGCCGAGCAGTTCTTC. Complete variable domain (other parts from reference TRBV7-9 and TRBJ2-1): DTGVSQNPRHKITKRGQNVTFRCDPISEHNRLYWYRQTLGQGPEFLTYFQNEAQLEKSRLLSDRFSAERPKGSFSTLEIQRTEQGDSAMYLCASSFSLDRAEQFFGPGTRLTVL.

This clone was counted only a few times. Other nucleotide sequences from this sample produce the same CDR3. The CDR3 loop reads CASSRRGYGYTF. DNA for the CDR3: TGTGCCAGTAGCCGCAGAGGCTATGGCTACACCTTC. The chain is built from TRBV19 and TRBJ1-2; D not resolved. The ends were cut back, 6 bases at V and 4 bases at J, with 9 bases in the middle. Germline CDR1 reads LNHDA; CDR2 reads SQIVND (reference sequence). The CDR3 extends over 12 amino acids. Full variable domain (outside the CDR3, taken from reference TRBV19 and TRBJ1-2): DGGITQSPKYLFRKEGQNVTLSCEQNLNHDAMYWYRQDPGQGLRLIYYSQIVNDFQKGDIAEGYSVSREKKESFPLTVTSAQKNPTAFYLCASSRRGYGYTFGSGTRLTVV.

This clone has just a few counts. This rearrangement joins TRBV2 to TRBJ1-3; D remains ambiguous. The germline CDR1 and CDR2 sequences are SNHLY and FYNNEI. Trimming took 9 bases from V and 0 from J, leaving 12 bases between them. The CDR3 loop spans 14 amino acids. CDR3 sequence reads: CASSITSSGNTIYF. The DNA of the CDR3 is TGTGCCAGTAGTATCACGAGCTCTGGAAACACCATATATTTT.

V is TRBV11-3 and J is TRBJ2-2, with 13 bases fitting TRBD2. CDR1 and CDR2 (germline): SGHNT, YENEEA. Losses at the gene ends were 4 bases for V and 6 bases for J; bases not matched to a gene: 5. This CDR3 is built from 16 residues. CDR3 DNA: TGTGCCAGCAGCTCGGCCGGACTAGCGGGAGCCGGGGAGCTGTTTTTT. Translating gives CASSSAGLAGAGELFF.

This clone has only one observation. The CDR3 is CASSLEGSINQPQHF. CDR3 nucleotides: TGCGCCAGCAGCTTGGAGGGGAGTATAAATCAGCCCCAGCATTTT. The chain employs TRBV5-1 and TRBJ1-5, with D maybe TRBD1 (5 bases). Germline V gives CDR1 SGHRS, CDR2 YFSETQ. Trimming took 0 bases from V and 4 from J, leaving 11 bases between them. The CDR3 has 15 residues.

The chain links TRBV29-1 to TRBJ2-2; perhaps TRBD1 as D (6 bases). The CDR3 length is 13 residues. Germline V gives CDR1 SQVTM, CDR2 ANQGSEA. V shed 7 bases and J shed 4 bases, with 13 bases lying between them. CDR3 in amino acids: CSGGQGSTGELFF. In DNA, the CDR3 is TGCAGCGGGGGCCAGGGGTCCACCGGGGAGCTGTTTTTT.

The V call is TRBV9, the J call TRBJ2-7, with D tentatively TRBD1 or TRBD2 (5 bases each). The CDR3 is made up of 14 amino acids. CDR1 SGDLS and CDR2 YYNGEE come from the germline V gene. V lost 4 bases, J lost 7 bases, and 18 bases lay in between. The CDR3 here is CASSPSSGPGEQYF. CDR3 bases: TGTGCCAGCAGCCCGTCTTCGGGGCCGGGTGAGCAGTACTTC.

V gene TRBV7-2 combines with J gene TRBJ2-4, with D perhaps matching TRBD1 or TRBD2 (5 bases each). The CDR3 spans 16 residues. Trimming removed 1 base at V and 0 bases at J, with 10 bases between. CDR1 SGHTA and CDR2 FQGNSA come from the germline V gene. The CDR3 DNA sequence: TGTGCCAGCAGCTTAGAACCGGGGCTAGCCAAAAACATTCAGTACTTC. Protein: CASSLEPGLAKNIQYF.

The chain links TRBV2 to TRBJ2-1; D not resolved. The CDR3 extends over 14 amino acids. Between the trimmed V and J ends, which lost 4 bases and 0 bases, there was a span of 7 bases. CDR1 and CDR2 (germline): SNHLY, FYNNEI. This chain's CDR3 is CASSGGSSYNEQFF. Written as DNA, the CDR3 is TGTGCCAGCAGTGGCGGCTCCTCCTACAATGAGCAGTTCTTC.

This chain uses TRBV7-2 with TRBJ2-5; D is undetermined. Trimming removed 1 base from V and 5 bases from J, with 5 bases in between. From germline, CDR1 is SGHTA and CDR2 FQGNSA. The CDR3 runs 12 residues. The CDR3 DNA reads TGTGCCAGCAGCTTAGTGGCGGAGACCCAGTACTTC. The encoded protein is CASSLVAETQYF.

The J gene is TRBJ2-2, the V gene TRBV7-3; 8 nucleotides line up with TRBD1. V lost 2 bases and J lost 6; bases outside the gene matches: 8. The CDR3 is 16 residues long. Germline CDR1 reads SGHTA; CDR2 reads FQGTGA. CDR3 protein: CASSLLGQGASGELFF. The CDR3 region has the DNA TGTGCCAGCAGCTTATTGGGGCAGGGGGCTTCCGGGGAGCTGTTTTTT.

The chain couples TRBV5-1 to TRBJ1-6, with D possibly matching TRBD1 (5 bases). V was clipped by 0 bases and J by 6 bases, with 13 bases between them. Germline CDR1 and CDR2: SGHRS and YFSETQ. The CDR3 totals 16 residues. The CDR3 DNA is TGCGCCAGCAGCTTGGAGGCTATGGGACCTAATTCACCCCTCCACTTT. Amino acids: CASSLEAMGPNSPLHF.

The rearrangement links TRBV7-2 to TRBJ2-5, with D unclear. CDR1 is SGHTA and CDR2 is FQGNSA in the germline V gene. Trimming removed 5 bases from V and 4 bases from J, with 8 bases in between. CDR3 length: 12 residues. CDR3 protein: CASSRPGETQYF. CDR3 nucleotides: TGTGCCAGCAGCCGACCAGGAGAGACCCAGTACTTC. The full variable domain, with the rest looked up from reference TRBV7-2 and TRBJ2-5, is GAGVSQSPSNKVTEKGKDVELRCDPISGHTALYWYRQSLGQGLEFLIYFQGNSAPDKSGLPSDRFSAERTGGSVSTLTIQRTQQEDSAVYLCASSRPGETQYFGPGTRLLVL.

The chain links TRBV2 to TRBJ2-2; no reliable D call. V gave up 3 bases and J gave up 6 bases, with 8 bases separating them. This CDR3 is built from 13 residues. Germline assignment: CDR1 SNHLY and CDR2 FYNNEI. CDR3: CASSESLAGELFF. In nucleotides, the CDR3 is TGTGCCAGCAGTGAGAGCTTGGCCGGGGAGCTGTTTTTT. The entire variable domain, with the rest obtained from reference TRBV2 and TRBJ2-2, is as follows: EPEVTQTPSHQVTQMGQEVILRCVPISNHLYFYWYRQILGQKVEFLVSFYNNEISEKSEIFDDQFSVERPDGSNFTLKIRSTKLEDSAMYFCASSESLAGELFFGEGSRLTVL.

The genes are TRBV28 and TRBJ2-3; 8 bases are shared with TRBD1. The CDR3 sequence is 14 residues long. Trimming took 5 bases from V and 1 from J; bases not matched to a gene: 2. CDR1 and CDR2 (germline): MDHEN, SYDVKM. In nucleotides, the CDR3 is TGTGCCAGCAGTATGACAGGGGGCACAGATACGCAGTATTTT. Protein sequence: CASSMTGGTDTQYF.

The CDR3 coding sequence is TGTGCCATCACCGACAACCTTCTTGGACCCCTCCACTTT. It translates to CAITDNLLGPLHF. The rearrangement joins TRBV10-3 to TRBJ1-6; D is unresolved. The ends were cut back, 7 bases at V and 12 bases at J, with 16 bases in the middle. The V gene's germline CDR1 is ENHRY and CDR2 SYGVKD. CDR3 length: 13 residues.

This clone was detected only a few times. The V and J genes are TRBV30 and TRBJ1-4; 8 nucleotides align to TRBD1. The CDR3 contains 15 residues. Germline V gene lookup returns CDR1 GTSNPN and CDR2 SVGIG (reference sequence). V lost 2 bases, J lost 1 base, and 3 bases stayed unmatched. CDR3: CAWSIGQGTNEKLFF. The CDR3 DNA reads as TGTGCCTGGAGTATAGGACAGGGAACTAATGAAAAACTGTTTTTT.

The rearrangement links TRBV5-1 to TRBJ1-5; maybe TRBD1 (6 bases). V lost 0 bases, J lost 0 bases, and 10 bases lay in between. CDR1 and CDR2 (germline): SGHRS, YFSETQ. This CDR3 comprises 16 residues. CDR3 DNA sequence: TGCGCCAGCAGCTTGGAGGGGGGTAATAGCAATCAGCCCCAGCATTTT. Its protein is CASSLEGGNSNQPQHF. Full variable domain (outside the CDR3, taken from reference TRBV5-1 and TRBJ1-5): KAGVTQTPRYLIKTRGQQVTLSCSPISGHRSVSWYQQTPGQGLQFLFEYFSETQRNKGNFPGRFSGRQFSNSRSEMNVSTLELGDSALYLCASSLEGGNSNQPQHFGDGTRLSIL.